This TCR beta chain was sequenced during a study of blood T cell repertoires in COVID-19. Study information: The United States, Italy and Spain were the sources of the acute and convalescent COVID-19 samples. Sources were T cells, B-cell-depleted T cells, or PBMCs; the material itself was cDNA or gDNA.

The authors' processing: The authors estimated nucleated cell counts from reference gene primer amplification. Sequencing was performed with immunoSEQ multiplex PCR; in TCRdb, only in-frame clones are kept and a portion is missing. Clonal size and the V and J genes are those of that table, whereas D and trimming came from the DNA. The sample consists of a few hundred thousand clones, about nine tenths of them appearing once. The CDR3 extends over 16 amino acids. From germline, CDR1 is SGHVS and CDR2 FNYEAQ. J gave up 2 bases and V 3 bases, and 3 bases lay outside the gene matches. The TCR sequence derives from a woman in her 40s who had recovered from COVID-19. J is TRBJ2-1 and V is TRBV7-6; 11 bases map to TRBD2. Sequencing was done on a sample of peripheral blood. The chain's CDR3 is CASSFGTSGAYNEQFF. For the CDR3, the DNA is TGTGCCAGCAGCTTCGGGACTAGCGGAGCCTACAATGAGCAGTTCTTC.